The present T cell receptor (beta chain) was sequenced within a study of blood T cell repertoires in COVID-19. Assay: immunoSEQ multiplex PCR; the TCRdb copy retains only in-frame clones and omits some. The sample lists a few hundred thousand clones, around 85% occurring once. Germline loops: CDR1 SGHRS, CDR2 YFSETQ. The CDR3 is 16 residues long. Deletions cut 4 bases from V and 5 bases from J, with 18 bases between. This chain connects TRBV5-1 to TRBJ2-2, with D possibly TRBD1 on 5 matching bases. This clonotype originated in a man between 60 and 75 years old with acute or convalescent COVID-19. The source material was peripheral blood. The CDR3 region is CASSPSLAGWTGELFF. The CDR3 DNA sequence: TGCGCCAGCAGCCCCTCCCTGGCAGGGTGGACCGGGGAGCTGTTTTTT.